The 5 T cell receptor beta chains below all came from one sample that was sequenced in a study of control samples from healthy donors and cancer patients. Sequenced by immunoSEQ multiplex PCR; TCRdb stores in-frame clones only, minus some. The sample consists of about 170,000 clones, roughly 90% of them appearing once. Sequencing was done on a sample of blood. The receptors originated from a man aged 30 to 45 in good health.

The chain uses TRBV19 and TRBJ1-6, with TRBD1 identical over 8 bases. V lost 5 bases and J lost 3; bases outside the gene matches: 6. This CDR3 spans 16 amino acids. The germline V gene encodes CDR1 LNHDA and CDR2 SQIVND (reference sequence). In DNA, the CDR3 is TGTGCCAGTAGTTCCGGGACAGGCCGCTATAATTCACCCCTCCACTTT. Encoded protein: CASSSGTGRYNSPLHF.

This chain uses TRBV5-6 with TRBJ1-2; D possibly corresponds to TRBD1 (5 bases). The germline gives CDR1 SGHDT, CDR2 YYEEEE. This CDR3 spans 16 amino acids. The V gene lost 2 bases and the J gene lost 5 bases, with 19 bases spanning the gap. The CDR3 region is CASSFYTGTGEYGYTF. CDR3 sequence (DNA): TGTGCCAGCAGCTTCTATACCGGGACCGGAGAGTATGGCTACACCTTC.

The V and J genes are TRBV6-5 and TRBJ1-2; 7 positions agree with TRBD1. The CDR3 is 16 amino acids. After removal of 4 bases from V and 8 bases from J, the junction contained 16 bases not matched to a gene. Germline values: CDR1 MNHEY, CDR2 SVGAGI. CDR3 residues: CASSSGGQGLAGGYTF. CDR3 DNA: TGTGCCAGCAGTTCAGGGGGGCAGGGCTTGGCGGGAGGCTACACCTTC.

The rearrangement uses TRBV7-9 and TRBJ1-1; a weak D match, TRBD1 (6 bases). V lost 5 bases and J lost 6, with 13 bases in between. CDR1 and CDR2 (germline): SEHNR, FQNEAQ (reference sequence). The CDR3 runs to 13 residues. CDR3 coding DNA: TGTGCCAGCAGCGAACAGGGTTTTGCTGAAGCTTTCTTT. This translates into CASSEQGFAEAFF.

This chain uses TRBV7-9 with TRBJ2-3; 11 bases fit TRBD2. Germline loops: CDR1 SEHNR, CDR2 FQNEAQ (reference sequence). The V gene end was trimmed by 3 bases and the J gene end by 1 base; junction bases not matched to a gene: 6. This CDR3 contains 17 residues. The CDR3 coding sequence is TGTGCCAGCAGCTTTGGGACTAGCGGCATCCGCACAGATACGCAGTATTTT. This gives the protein CASSFGTSGIRTDTQYF. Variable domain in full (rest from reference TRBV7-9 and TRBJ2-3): DTGVSQNPRHKITKRGQNVTFRCDPISEHNRLYWYRQTLGQGPEFLTYFQNEAQLEKSRLLSDRFSAERPKGSFSTLEIQRTEQGDSAMYLCASSFGTSGIRTDTQYFGPGTRLTVL.